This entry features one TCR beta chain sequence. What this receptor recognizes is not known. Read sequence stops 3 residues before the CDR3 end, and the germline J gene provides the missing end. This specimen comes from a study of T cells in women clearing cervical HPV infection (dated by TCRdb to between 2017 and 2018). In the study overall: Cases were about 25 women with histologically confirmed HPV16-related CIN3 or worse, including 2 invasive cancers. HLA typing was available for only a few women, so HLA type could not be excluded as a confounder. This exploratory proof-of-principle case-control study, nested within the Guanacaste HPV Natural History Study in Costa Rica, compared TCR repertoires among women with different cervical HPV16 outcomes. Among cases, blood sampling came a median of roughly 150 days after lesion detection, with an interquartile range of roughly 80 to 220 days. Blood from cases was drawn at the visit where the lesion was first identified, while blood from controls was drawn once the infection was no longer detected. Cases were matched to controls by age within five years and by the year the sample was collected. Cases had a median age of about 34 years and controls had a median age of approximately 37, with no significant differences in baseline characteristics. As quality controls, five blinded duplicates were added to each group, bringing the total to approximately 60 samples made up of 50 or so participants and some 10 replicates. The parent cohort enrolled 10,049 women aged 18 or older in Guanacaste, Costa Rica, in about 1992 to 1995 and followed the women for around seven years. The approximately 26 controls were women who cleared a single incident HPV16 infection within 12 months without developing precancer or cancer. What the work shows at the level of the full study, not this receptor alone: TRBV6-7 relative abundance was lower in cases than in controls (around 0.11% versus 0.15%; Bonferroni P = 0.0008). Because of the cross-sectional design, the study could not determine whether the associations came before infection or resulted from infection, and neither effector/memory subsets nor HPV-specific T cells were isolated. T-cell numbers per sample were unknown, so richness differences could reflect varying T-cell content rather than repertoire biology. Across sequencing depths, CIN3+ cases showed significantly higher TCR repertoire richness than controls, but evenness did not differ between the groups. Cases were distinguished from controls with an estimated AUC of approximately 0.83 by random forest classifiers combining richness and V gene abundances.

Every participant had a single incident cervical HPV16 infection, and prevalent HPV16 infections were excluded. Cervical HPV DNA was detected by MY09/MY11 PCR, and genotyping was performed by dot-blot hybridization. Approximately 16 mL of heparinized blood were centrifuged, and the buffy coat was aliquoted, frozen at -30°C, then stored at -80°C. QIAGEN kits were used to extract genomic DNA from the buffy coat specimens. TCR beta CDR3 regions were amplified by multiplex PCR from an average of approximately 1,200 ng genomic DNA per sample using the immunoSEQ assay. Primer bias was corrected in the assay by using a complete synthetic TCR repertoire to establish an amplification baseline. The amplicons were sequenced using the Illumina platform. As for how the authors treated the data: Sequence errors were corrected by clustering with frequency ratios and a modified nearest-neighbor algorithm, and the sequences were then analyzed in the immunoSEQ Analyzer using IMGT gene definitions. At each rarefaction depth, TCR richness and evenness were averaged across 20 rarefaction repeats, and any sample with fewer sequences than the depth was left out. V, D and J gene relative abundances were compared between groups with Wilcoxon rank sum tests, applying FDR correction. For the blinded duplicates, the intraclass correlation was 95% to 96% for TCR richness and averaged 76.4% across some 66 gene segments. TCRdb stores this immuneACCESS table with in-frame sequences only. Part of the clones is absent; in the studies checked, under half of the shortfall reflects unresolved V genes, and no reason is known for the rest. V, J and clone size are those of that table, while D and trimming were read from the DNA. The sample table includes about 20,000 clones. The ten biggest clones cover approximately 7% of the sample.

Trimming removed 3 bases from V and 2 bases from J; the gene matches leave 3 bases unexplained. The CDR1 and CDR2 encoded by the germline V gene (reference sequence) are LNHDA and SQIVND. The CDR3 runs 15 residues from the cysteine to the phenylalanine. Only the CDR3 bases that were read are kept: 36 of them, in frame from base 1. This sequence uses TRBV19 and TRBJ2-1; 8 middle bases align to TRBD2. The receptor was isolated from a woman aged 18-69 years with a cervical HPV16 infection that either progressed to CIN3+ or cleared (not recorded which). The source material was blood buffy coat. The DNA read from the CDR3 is TGTGCCAGTAGTATCGGGGGGGCTACCTACAATGAG. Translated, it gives CASSIGGATYNE. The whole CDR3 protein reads CASSIGGATYNEQFF.